This T cell receptor beta chain was sequenced during a study of radiation and T cells in renal cell carcinoma. Described time point: baseline pretreatment blood. Treatment noted: 15 Gy SBRT to primary tumor, nephrectomy 4 weeks later. Blood was sampled at baseline, 2 weeks and 4 weeks after SBRT. Clear cell pathology was present in this patient's renal cell carcinoma. This clone was recorded only once. The antigen is undetermined. V lost 5 bases and J lost 0; bases outside the gene matches: 10. This CDR3 contains 17 residues. Germline CDR1 is PRHDT and CDR2 is FYEKMQ (reference sequence). The data were produced by immunoSEQ multiplex PCR, yet TCRdb's version contains in-frame clones alone and is incomplete. The top ten clones hold 3% of a sample with about 130,000 clones, around 84% of them seen once. General study points: From baseline, blood top tumor clonotypes peaked at 2 weeks post-radiation. Without pretreatment biopsies, baseline tumor clonotype presence was undetermined.

V gene TRBV13 combines with J gene TRBJ2-3; 8 bases match TRBD1. Sample: blood, taken from a patient whose treatment included radiotherapy and nephrectomy. The sequence was collected from a woman aged 60 to 75 with renal cell carcinoma. CDR3 nucleotides: TGTGCCAGCAGCCGTTCCGGACAGGGAACTAGCACAGATACGCAGTATTTT. Its translation: CASSRSGQGTSTDTQYF.